These T cell receptor beta chains were read from a single sample in a study of cytomegalovirus exposure and HLA in healthy donors. Generated by immunoSEQ multiplex PCR, the TCRdb table keeps only in-frame clones and is missing some. Here the sample spans over 200,000 clones, about 70% being singletons. Material for sequencing was PBMCs. These receptors were obtained from a woman in her 30s in good health and CMV-seronegative. The CDR3 runs from the conserved cysteine through the conserved F or W. The D gene is left open where the match is weak. Not all rows give a size; the values are once, few, many and, for expanded clones, a class.

abundance: .; len: 16; d_gene: TRBD1; v_gene: TRBV27; j_gene: TRBJ1-4; CDR3nt: TGTGCCAGCAGTCGCAGACAGGGGGGATACTCTGAAAACCTGTTTTTT; CDR3aa: CASSRRQGGYSENLFF
abundance: few; len: 14; d_gene: TRBD1; v_gene: TRBV10-2; j_gene: TRBJ1-2; CDR3nt: TGCGCCAGCAGCCCAGGGACAGATAACTATGGCTACACCTTC; CDR3aa: CASSPGTDNYGYTF
abundance: .; len: 18; d_gene: .; v_gene: TRBV19; j_gene: TRBJ2-6; CDR3nt: TGTGCCAGTAGTATAGATAATCCGGGAGACTCTGGGGCCAACGTCCTGACTTTC; CDR3aa: CASSIDNPGDSGANVLTF
abundance: .; len: 15; d_gene: TRBD2; v_gene: TRBV27; j_gene: TRBJ2-1; CDR3nt: TGTGCCAGCAGTCCGCTAGCGGGGGGCGGCAATGAGCAGTTCTTC; CDR3aa: CASSPLAGGGNEQFF
abundance: .; len: 17; d_gene: TRBD2; v_gene: TRBV19; j_gene: TRBJ2-1; CDR3nt: TGTGCCAGTAGTATAGCGGGAGGGCCAAGATCCTACAATGAGCAGTTCTTC; CDR3aa: CASSIAGGPRSYNEQFF
abundance: .; len: 13; d_gene: .; v_gene: TRBV19; j_gene: TRBJ1-5; CDR3nt: TGTGCCAGTAGCGGGACACTAAATCAGCCCCAGCATTTT; CDR3aa: CASSGTLNQPQHF
abundance: few; len: 16; d_gene: TRBD1; v_gene: TRBV10-3; j_gene: TRBJ2-3; CDR3nt: TGTGCCATCAGTGTCGGAGGGACAGGGGAATTAGATACGCAGTATTTT; CDR3aa: CAISVGGTGELDTQYF
abundance: .; len: 12; d_gene: .; v_gene: TRBV7-9; j_gene: TRBJ1-1; CDR3nt: TGTTCCAGCAGCCTTCTGAACACTGAAGCTTTCTTT; CDR3aa: CSSSLLNTEAFF
abundance: few; len: 16; d_gene: TRBD1; v_gene: TRBV5-5; j_gene: TRBJ1-6; CDR3nt: TGTGCCAGCAGCTCTCCCGGGACAGGGCATAATTCACCCCTCCACTTT; CDR3aa: CASSSPGTGHNSPLHF
abundance: .; len: 18; d_gene: TRBD1; v_gene: TRBV27; j_gene: TRBJ2-1; CDR3nt: TGTGCCATCAGTTTCGTCGGGACAGGGGCTTTGTGGTACAATGAGCAGTTCTTC; CDR3aa: CAISFVGTGALWYNEQFF
abundance: few; len: 16; d_gene: .; v_gene: TRBV30; j_gene: TRBJ2-3; CDR3nt: TGTGCCCAATCACCCCCGGGCAGGGGATTAACAGATACGCAGTATTTT; CDR3aa: CAQSPPGRGLTDTQYF
abundance: .; len: 18; d_gene: .; v_gene: TRBV15; j_gene: TRBJ2-4; CDR3nt: TGTGCCATCAGCAGAGAGGGCAAACGGCCCCTAGCCAAAAACATTCAGTACTTC; CDR3aa: CAISREGKRPLAKNIQYF
abundance: .; len: 15; d_gene: TRBD1; v_gene: TRBV11-2; j_gene: TRBJ1-5; CDR3nt: TGTGCCAGCAGCCCCGGGACAGTTAGCAATCAGCCCCAGCATTTT; CDR3aa: CASSPGTVSNQPQHF
abundance: .; len: 13; d_gene: .; v_gene: TRBV5-6; j_gene: TRBJ2-7; CDR3nt: TGTGCCAGCACCATAGGGGGGGCGGGCGAGCAGTACTTC; CDR3aa: CASTIGGAGEQYF
abundance: .; len: 15; d_gene: .; v_gene: TRBV6-5; j_gene: TRBJ2-7; CDR3nt: TGTGCCAGCACCCTGGGGGCAGGGAAGGCCTACGAGCAGTACTTC; CDR3aa: CASTLGAGKAYEQYF
abundance: .; len: 18; d_gene: .; v_gene: TRBV2; j_gene: TRBJ1-2; CDR3nt: TGTGCCAGCAGTGAAGAGGAGGTGGAAGATCTGATAAACTATGGCTACACCTTC; CDR3aa: CASSEEEVEDLINYGYTF
abundance: .; len: 13; d_gene: TRBD1; v_gene: TRBV6-6; j_gene: TRBJ1-1; CDR3nt: TGTGCCAGCATGAAAGACAGGGCGCGCGAAGCTTTCTTT; CDR3aa: CASMKDRAREAFF
abundance: .; len: 13; d_gene: .; v_gene: TRBV7-9; j_gene: TRBJ2-7; CDR3nt: TGTTCCAGCAGCATAGGACAGACCTACGAGCAGTACTTC; CDR3aa: CSSSIGQTYEQYF
abundance: few; len: 18; d_gene: TRBD2; v_gene: TRBV4-1; j_gene: TRBJ2-7; CDR3nt: TGCGCCAGCAGCCAAGAAAAACTGACTAGCGGGTTTTCATACGAGCAGTACTTC; CDR3aa: CASSQEKLTSGFSYEQYF
abundance: .; len: 15; d_gene: .; v_gene: TRBV25-1; j_gene: TRBJ1-2; CDR3nt: TGTGCCAGCAGTGAATATCGCGACAGGAACTATGGCTACACCTTC; CDR3aa: CASSEYRDRNYGYTF
abundance: .; len: 16; d_gene: .; v_gene: TRBV6-1; j_gene: TRBJ1-3; CDR3nt: TGTGCCAGCAGTGAACAACTCCAGGACTCTGGAAACACCATATATTTT; CDR3aa: CASSEQLQDSGNTIYF
abundance: .; len: 12; d_gene: .; v_gene: TRBV7-9; j_gene: TRBJ1-5; CDR3nt: TGTGCCAGCAGCCGAGAAGAACCGCCCCAGCATTTT; CDR3aa: CASSREEPPQHF
abundance: .; len: 17; d_gene: .; v_gene: TRBV11-3; j_gene: TRBJ1-3; CDR3nt: TGTGCCAGCAGCTTAGCCCTACAGGTCCACTCTGGAAACACCATATATTTT; CDR3aa: CASSLALQVHSGNTIYF
abundance: .; len: 13; d_gene: .; v_gene: TRBV7-3; j_gene: TRBJ1-1; CDR3nt: TGTGCCAGCAGCCGAGGGTCGGGGACTGAAGCTTTCTTT; CDR3aa: CASSRGSGTEAFF
abundance: .; len: 14; d_gene: TRBD2; v_gene: TRBV27; j_gene: TRBJ2-7; CDR3nt: TGTGCCAGCAGTCTCGGACTAGCGGCTTACGAGCAGTACTTC; CDR3aa: CASSLGLAAYEQYF
abundance: .; len: 14; d_gene: .; v_gene: TRBV7-8; j_gene: TRBJ1-6; CDR3nt: TGTGCCAGCAGCTCGACAGTGGATAATTCACCCCTCCACTTT; CDR3aa: CASSSTVDNSPLHF
abundance: .; len: 14; d_gene: .; v_gene: TRBV30; j_gene: TRBJ1-3; CDR3nt: TGTGCCTGGAGTGTATCCAGGGCTGGAAACACCATATATTTT; CDR3aa: CAWSVSRAGNTIYF
abundance: .; len: 13; d_gene: TRBD1; v_gene: TRBV11-2; j_gene: TRBJ1-2; CDR3nt: TGTGCCAGCAGCTCGGGACAGAACTATGGCTATACCTTC; CDR3aa: CASSSGQNYGYTF
abundance: .; len: 13; d_gene: TRBD1; v_gene: TRBV11-2; j_gene: TRBJ1-2; CDR3nt: TGTGCCAGCAGCTCCGGACAGGACCCTGGCTACACCTTC; CDR3aa: CASSSGQDPGYTF
abundance: .; len: 15; d_gene: .; v_gene: TRBV7-7; j_gene: TRBJ2-2; CDR3nt: TGTGCTAGCAGCCCAACGACAGGACTCACCGGGGAGCTGTTTTTT; CDR3aa: CASSPTTGLTGELFF
abundance: .; len: 19; d_gene: TRBD2; v_gene: TRBV7-6; j_gene: TRBJ2-5; CDR3nt: TGTGCCAGCAGCTCTATGTGGGGGGCCTCGCGGGGGGGCCCAGAGACCCAGTACTTC; CDR3aa: CASSSMWGASRGGPETQYF
abundance: .; len: 14; d_gene: TRBD1; v_gene: TRBV6-5; j_gene: TRBJ2-7; CDR3nt: TGTGCCAGCAGTCCGGGACAGGGGACCACCGAGCAGTACTTC; CDR3aa: CASSPGQGTTEQYF
abundance: .; len: 15; d_gene: TRBD1; v_gene: TRBV7-9; j_gene: TRBJ1-2; CDR3nt: TGTGCCAGCAGCCGAGGGACAGGGGGATCGAGTGGCTACACCTTC; CDR3aa: CASSRGTGGSSGYTF
abundance: .; len: 13; d_gene: .; v_gene: TRBV19; j_gene: TRBJ2-7; CDR3nt: TGTGCCAGTAGTATAGATCGTACGGGGGAGCAGTACTTC; CDR3aa: CASSIDRTGEQYF
abundance: .; len: 13; d_gene: .; v_gene: TRBV5-6; j_gene: TRBJ1-1; CDR3nt: TGTGCCAGCATCTTCCGCAGGAACACTGAAGCTTTCTTT; CDR3aa: CASIFRRNTEAFF
abundance: once; len: 17; d_gene: TRBD1; v_gene: TRBV30; j_gene: TRBJ1-2; CDR3nt: TGTGTCTGGACGGACGGGACAGTCGACCCCCCTAACTATGGCTACACCTTC; CDR3aa: CVWTDGTVDPPNYGYTF
abundance: once; len: 17; d_gene: .; v_gene: TRBV5-6; j_gene: TRBJ1-6; CDR3nt: TGTGCCAGCAGCTTGGGACGGGTGGTGGACTATAATTCACCCCTCCACTTT; CDR3aa: CASSLGRVVDYNSPLHF
abundance: .; len: 16; d_gene: .; v_gene: TRBV4-1; j_gene: TRBJ2-2; CDR3nt: TGCGCCAGCAGCCAAGAATCCAGCGGGAACACCGGGGAGCTGTTTTTT; CDR3aa: CASSQESSGNTGELFF
abundance: .; len: 13; d_gene: .; v_gene: TRBV6-1; j_gene: TRBJ1-5; CDR3nt: TGTGCCAGCAGTGGAGGGGGAACCCCCTCTCAGCATTTT; CDR3aa: CASSGGGTPSQHF
abundance: .; len: 16; d_gene: .; v_gene: TRBV6-5; j_gene: TRBJ2-5; CDR3nt: TGTGCCAGCAGTTACTCGATAATCCGGAGTCAAGAGACCCAGTACTTC; CDR3aa: CASSYSIIRSQETQYF
abundance: .; len: 16; d_gene: TRBD2; v_gene: TRBV18; j_gene: TRBJ2-3; CDR3nt: TGTGCCAGCTCGCCCCGACTAGCGGGCCCCACAGATACGCAGTATTTT; CDR3aa: CASSPRLAGPTDTQYF
abundance: few; len: 14; d_gene: .; v_gene: TRBV18; j_gene: TRBJ1-1; CDR3nt: TGTGCCAGCTCACCACAGACACAGAACACTGAAGCTTTCTTT; CDR3aa: CASSPQTQNTEAFF
abundance: .; len: 15; d_gene: TRBD1; v_gene: TRBV2; j_gene: TRBJ1-5; CDR3nt: TGTGCCAGCAGTGCCCTGGACAGGAGCAATCAGCCCCAGCATTTT; CDR3aa: CASSALDRSNQPQHF
abundance: .; len: 17; d_gene: .; v_gene: TRBV5-1; j_gene: TRBJ1-1; CDR3nt: TGCGCCAGCAGCACACGAACCCAGGGGAACAAGAACACTGAAGCTTTCTTT; CDR3aa: CASSTRTQGNKNTEAFF
abundance: few; len: 13; d_gene: .; v_gene: TRBV6-1; j_gene: TRBJ2-5; CDR3nt: TGTGCCAGCAGTGTTGGACAGAAAGAGACCCAGTACTTC; CDR3aa: CASSVGQKETQYF
abundance: .; len: 16; d_gene: TRBD2; v_gene: TRBV4-1; j_gene: TRBJ2-1; CDR3nt: TGCGCCAGCAGCCAAGAACGGACTAGCGCTCACAATGAGCAGTTCTTC; CDR3aa: CASSQERTSAHNEQFF
abundance: .; len: 14; d_gene: TRBD2; v_gene: TRBV11-1; j_gene: TRBJ2-7; CDR3nt: TGTGCCAGCAGCCTGACTAGCGGAACCTACGAGCAGTACTTC; CDR3aa: CASSLTSGTYEQYF
abundance: .; len: 11; d_gene: .; v_gene: TRBV11-2; j_gene: TRBJ1-1; CDR3nt: TGTGCCAGCAGCCCCGTATCTGAAGCTTTCTTT; CDR3aa: CASSPVSEAFF
abundance: .; len: 14; d_gene: .; v_gene: TRBV10-3; j_gene: TRBJ2-2; CDR3nt: TGTGCCATCAGTGAGTCGCAGGGGACCGGGGAGCTGTTTTTT; CDR3aa: CAISESQGTGELFF